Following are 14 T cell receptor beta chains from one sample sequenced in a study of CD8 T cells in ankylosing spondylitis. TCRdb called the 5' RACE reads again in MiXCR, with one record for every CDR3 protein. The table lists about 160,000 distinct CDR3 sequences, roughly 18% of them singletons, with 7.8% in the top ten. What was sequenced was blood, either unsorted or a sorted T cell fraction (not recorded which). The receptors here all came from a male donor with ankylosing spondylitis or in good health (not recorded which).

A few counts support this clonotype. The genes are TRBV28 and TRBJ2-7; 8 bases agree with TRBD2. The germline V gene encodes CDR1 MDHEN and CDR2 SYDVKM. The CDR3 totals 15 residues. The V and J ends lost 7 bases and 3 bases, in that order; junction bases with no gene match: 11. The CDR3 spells CASKERENLGYEQYF. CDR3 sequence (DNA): TGTGCCAGCAAAGAGCGGGAGAATCTGGGCTACGAGCAGTACTTC.

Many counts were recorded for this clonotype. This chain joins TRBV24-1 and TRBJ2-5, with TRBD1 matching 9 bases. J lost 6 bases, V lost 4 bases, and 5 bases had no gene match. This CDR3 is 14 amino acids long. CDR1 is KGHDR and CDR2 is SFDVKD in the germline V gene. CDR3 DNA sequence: TGTGCCACCAGTGAGCCGGGACAGGGAAAGACCCAGTACTTC. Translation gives CATSEPGQGKTQYF.

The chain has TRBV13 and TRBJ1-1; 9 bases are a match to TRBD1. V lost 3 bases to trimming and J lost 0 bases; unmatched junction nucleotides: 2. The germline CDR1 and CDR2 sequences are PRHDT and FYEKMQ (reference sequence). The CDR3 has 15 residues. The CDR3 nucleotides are TGTGCCAGCAGCTTGGACAGGGGATTGAACACTGAAGCTTTCTTT. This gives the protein CASSLDRGLNTEAFF.

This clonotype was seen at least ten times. The CDR3 here is CASSLSSTDTQYF. CDR3 nucleotide sequence: TGCGCCAGCAGCCTAAGTAGCACAGATACGCAGTATTTT. The gene calls are TRBV4-1 and TRBJ2-3; no clear D gene. V lost 4 bases, J lost 0 bases, and 5 bases lay in between. The CDR3 runs to 13 residues. Germline V gives CDR1 MGHRA, CDR2 YSYEKL.

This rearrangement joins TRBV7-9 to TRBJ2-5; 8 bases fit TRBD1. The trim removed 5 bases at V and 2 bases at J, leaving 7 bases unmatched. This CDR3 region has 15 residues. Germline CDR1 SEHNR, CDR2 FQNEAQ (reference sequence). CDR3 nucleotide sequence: TGTGCCAGCAGCATCCGACAGGGGAATCAAGAGACCCAGTACTTC. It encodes CASSIRQGNQETQYF. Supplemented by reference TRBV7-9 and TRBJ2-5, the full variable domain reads DTGVSQNPRHKITKRGQNVTFRCDPISEHNRLYWYRQTLGQGPEFLTYFQNEAQLEKSRLLSDRFSAERPKGSFSTLEIQRTEQGDSAMYLCASSIRQGNQETQYFGPGTRLLVL.

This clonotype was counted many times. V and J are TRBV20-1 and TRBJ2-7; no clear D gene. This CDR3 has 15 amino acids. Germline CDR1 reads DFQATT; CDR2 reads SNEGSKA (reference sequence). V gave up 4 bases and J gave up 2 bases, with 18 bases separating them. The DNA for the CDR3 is TGCAGTGCTAACCTTCGGGCCCTAGGGCCCTACGAGCAGTACTTC. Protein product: CSANLRALGPYEQYF.

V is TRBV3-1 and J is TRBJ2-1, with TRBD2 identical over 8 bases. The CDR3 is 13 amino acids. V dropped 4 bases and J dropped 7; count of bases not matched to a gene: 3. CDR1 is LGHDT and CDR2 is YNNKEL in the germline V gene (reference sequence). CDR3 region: CASSLGGVNEQFF. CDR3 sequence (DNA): TGTGCCAGCAGCCTCGGGGGGGTAAATGAGCAGTTCTTC.

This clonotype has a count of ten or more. Here the CDR3 reads CASSPDWKQYF. DNA for the CDR3: TGTGCCAGCAGCCCGGACTGGAAGCAGTACTTC. The chain uses TRBV12-3 or TRBV12-4 and TRBJ2-7, with D tentatively TRBD2 (5 bases). This CDR3 is 11 amino acids long. V shed 6 bases and J shed 8 bases, with 11 bases lying between them.

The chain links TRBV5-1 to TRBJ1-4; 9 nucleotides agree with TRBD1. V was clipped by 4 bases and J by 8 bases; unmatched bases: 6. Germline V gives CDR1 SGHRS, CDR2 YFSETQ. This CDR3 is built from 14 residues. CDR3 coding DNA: TGCGCCAGCAGCATGGGACAGGGACAGGAAAAACTGTTTTTT. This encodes CASSMGQGQEKLFF.

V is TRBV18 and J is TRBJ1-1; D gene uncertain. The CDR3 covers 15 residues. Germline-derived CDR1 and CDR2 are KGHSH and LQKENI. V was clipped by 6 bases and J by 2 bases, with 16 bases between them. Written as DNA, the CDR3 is TGTGCCAGCTCCCATAAAATCCCGCTAAACACTGAAGCTTTCTTT. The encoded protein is CASSHKIPLNTEAFF.

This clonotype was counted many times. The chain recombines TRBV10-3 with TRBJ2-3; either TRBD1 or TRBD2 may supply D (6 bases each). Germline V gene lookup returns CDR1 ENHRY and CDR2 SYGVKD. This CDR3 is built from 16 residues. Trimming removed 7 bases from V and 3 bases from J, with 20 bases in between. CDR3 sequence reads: CAIKGGFPVQTDTQYF. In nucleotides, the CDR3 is TGTGCCATCAAGGGGGGATTCCCGGTCCAGACAGATACGCAGTATTTT.

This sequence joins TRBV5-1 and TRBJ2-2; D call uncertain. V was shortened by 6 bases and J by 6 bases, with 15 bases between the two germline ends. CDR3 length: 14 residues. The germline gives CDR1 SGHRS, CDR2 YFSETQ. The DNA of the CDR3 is TGCGCCAGCATTCTTGACGCCGCGTCCGGGGAGCTGTTTTTT. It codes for CASILDAASGELFF.

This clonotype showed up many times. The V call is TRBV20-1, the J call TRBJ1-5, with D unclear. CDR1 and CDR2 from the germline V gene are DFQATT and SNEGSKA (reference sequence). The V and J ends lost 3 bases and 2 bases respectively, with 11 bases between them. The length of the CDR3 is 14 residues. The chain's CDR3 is CSASVGKGNQPQHF. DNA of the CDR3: TGCAGTGCTAGCGTAGGAAAGGGCAATCAGCCCCAGCATTTT.

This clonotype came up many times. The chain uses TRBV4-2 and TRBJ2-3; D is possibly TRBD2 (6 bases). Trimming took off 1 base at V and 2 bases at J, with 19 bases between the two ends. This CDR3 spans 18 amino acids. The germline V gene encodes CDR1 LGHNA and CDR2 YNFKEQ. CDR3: CASSQVSRGSGNTDTQYF. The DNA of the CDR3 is TGTGCCAGCAGCCAAGTCTCTCGTGGTAGCGGAAACACAGATACGCAGTATTTT.